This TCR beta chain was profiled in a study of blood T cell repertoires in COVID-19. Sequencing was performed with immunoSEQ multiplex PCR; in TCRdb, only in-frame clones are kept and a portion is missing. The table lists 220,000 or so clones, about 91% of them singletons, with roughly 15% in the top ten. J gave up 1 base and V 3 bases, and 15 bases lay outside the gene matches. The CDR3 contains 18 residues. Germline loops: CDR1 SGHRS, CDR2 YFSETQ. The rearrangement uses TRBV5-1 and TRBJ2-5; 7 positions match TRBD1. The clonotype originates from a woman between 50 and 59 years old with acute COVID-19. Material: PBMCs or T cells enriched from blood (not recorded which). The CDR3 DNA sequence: TGCGCCAGCAGCTCAGTGATAACGGGACAGAGGCCCCAAGAGACCCAGTACTTC. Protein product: CASSSVITGQRPQETQYF.